These 31 T cell receptor beta chains were all obtained from the same sample, sequenced in a study of blood T cell repertoires in COVID-19. The protocol was immunoSEQ multiplex PCR, while the TCRdb copy is restricted to in-frame clones and leaves out a portion. There are tens of thousands of clones in the sample; roughly 84% occur only once, and about 11% lies in the top ten. Sequenced: peripheral blood. The receptors were gathered from a man in his 70s with acute or convalescent COVID-19.

This rearrangement joins TRBV19 to TRBJ2-1; 9 bases map to TRBD2. The ends lost 8 bases at V and 7 bases at J; junction bases unmatched: 27. From germline, CDR1 is LNHDA and CDR2 SQIVND (reference sequence). The CDR3 is 20 amino acids. The CDR3 DNA is TGTGCCAGTTTCCTTATAAGAGACAGGGACGAGTCTAGCGGGGAAAATGAGCAGTTCTTC. This gives the protein CASFLIRDRDESSGENEQFF.

The chain links TRBV6-5 to TRBJ1-6; D not certain. The CDR3 runs 15 residues. The V and J ends lost 11 bases and 4 bases respectively, with 18 bases between them. The germline V gene has CDR1 MNHEY and CDR2 SVGAGI. The CDR3 DNA sequence: TGTGCCGGCCCGCTGAGGAGGTCTTATAATTCACCCCTCCACTTT. The encoded protein is CAGPLRRSYNSPLHF.

The count of this clone is one. The chain recombines TRBV6-1 with TRBJ1-2; D call uncertain. This CDR3 is 12 amino acids long. The V gene's germline CDR1 is MNHNS and CDR2 SASEGT. Between the trimmed V and J ends, which lost 3 bases and 8 bases, there was a span of 10 bases. CDR3 in DNA: TGTGCCAGCAGTGACCTCGTGCGGGGCTACACCTTC. Translating gives CASSDLVRGYTF.

This clone was counted between two and nine times. The J gene is TRBJ2-2, the V gene TRBV11-2; TRBD2 matches 11 bases. The germline V gene encodes CDR1 SGHAT and CDR2 FQNNGV. V shed 0 bases and J 5 bases; nucleotides not matched to a gene: 5. The CDR3 contains 17 residues. CDR3 nucleotides: TGTGCCAGCAGCTTAGATAGCGGGGGGGCCGGGACCGGGGAGCTGTTTTTT. Translated: CASSLDSGGAGTGELFF.

The genes are TRBV7-9 and TRBJ2-7; TRBD1 matches at 8 bases. Germline V lookup: CDR1 SEHNR, CDR2 FQNEAQ (reference sequence). The V gene end was trimmed by 2 bases and the J gene end by 2 bases; junction bases not matched to a gene: 2. The CDR3 totals 14 residues. The CDR3 DNA is TGTGCCAGCAGCTTATCGGACAGGGCCTACGAGCAGTACTTC. Translating gives CASSLSDRAYEQYF.

This clone was observed a handful of times. The V gene is TRBV9, the J gene TRBJ2-2; 8 bases line up with TRBD2. This CDR3 comprises 15 residues. V was clipped by 4 bases and J by 3 bases; unmatched bases: 5. Germline loops: CDR1 SGDLS, CDR2 YYNGEE. The CDR3 reads CASSPGGADTGELFF. Written as DNA, the CDR3 is TGTGCCAGCAGCCCCGGGGGGGCCGACACCGGGGAGCTGTTTTTT.

V gene TRBV15 combines with J gene TRBJ1-3; D ambiguous. CDR3 length: 15 amino acids. Germline CDR1 and CDR2: LNHNV and YYDKDF (reference sequence). V was clipped by 9 bases and J by 0 bases, with 15 bases between them. Here the CDR3 DNA reads TGTGCCACGAGCCGGACGGGGATCTCTGGAAACACCATATATTTT. Translated, it gives CATSRTGISGNTIYF.

This clone has only a few counts. The chain links TRBV11-2 to TRBJ2-1; 13 bases are a match to TRBD2. CDR1 SGHAT and CDR2 FQNNGV come from the germline V gene. There are 19 residues in the CDR3. The junction had 6 bases not matched to a gene; V was cut back by 1 base and J by 0 bases. CDR3 protein: CASSLGGTSGDLSYNEQFF. The CDR3 DNA sequence: TGTGCCAGCAGCTTAGGGGGGACTAGCGGGGACCTCTCCTACAATGAGCAGTTCTTC.

The rearrangement links TRBV12-2 to TRBJ2-3; TRBD1 is the table's D call and was not checked against the DNA. TRBV12-2 is designated a pseudogene. The CDR3 contains 14 residues. As DNA, the CDR3 is TGTGCAAGTCGCCTGGGGACAGCCCAAGATACGCAGTATTTT. It is translated as CASRLGTAQDTQYF.

J is TRBJ2-3 and V is TRBV7-3, with D perhaps TRBD1 (6 bases). In germline, CDR1 is SGHTA, CDR2 FQGTGA. V lost 4 bases to trimming and J lost 4 bases, with 9 bases between them. This CDR3 has 13 amino acids. CDR3 nucleotides: TGTGCCAGCAGCTATGGGGGCGCAGATACGCAGTATTTT. It specifies CASSYGGADTQYF.

The J gene is TRBJ1-1, the V gene TRBV15; tentative D call: TRBD1 (5 bases). The germline CDR1 and CDR2 sequences are LNHNV and YYDKDF (reference sequence). Trimming took off 6 bases at V and 1 base at J, with 12 bases between the two ends. The CDR3 totals 14 residues. The CDR3 protein is CATRWAGPNTEAFF. CDR3 in DNA: TGTGCCACCAGGTGGGCAGGGCCGAACACTGAAGCTTTCTTT.

This clone was detected a few times. The chain recombines TRBV3-1 (or the pseudogene TRBV3-2) with TRBJ1-4, with unresolved D. This CDR3 is 12 amino acids long. The ends were cut back, 0 bases at V and 10 bases at J, with 6 bases in the middle. Germline CDR1 and CDR2: LGHDT and YNNKEL (reference sequence). The CDR3: CASSQESRKLFF. The CDR3, as DNA: TGTGCCAGCAGCCAAGAGTCTCGAAAACTGTTTTTT.

This CDR3 reads CASSPDSQETQYF. In DNA, the CDR3 is TGTGCCAGCAGTCCCGACAGCCAAGAGACCCAGTACTTC. V gene TRBV7-3 combines with J gene TRBJ2-5, with a possible D match to TRBD1 (5 bases). Germline V CDR1 and CDR2: SGHTA, FQGTGA. Trimming shortened V by 6 bases and J by 1 base, and 9 bases separated the two germline ends. The CDR3 covers 13 residues.

The V call is TRBV10-1, the J call TRBJ2-3, with D possibly matching TRBD2 (5 bases). Germline CDR1 reads WNHNN; CDR2 reads SYGVQD (reference sequence). CDR3 length: 14 residues. V was cut by 3 bases and J by 9 bases, with 16 bases left in between. The CDR3 DNA reads TGCGCCAGCAGTGATGCCCCCAGGAGCGGAACGCAGTATTTT. It translates to CASSDAPRSGTQYF.

This chain connects TRBV2 to TRBJ1-2, with no clear D. The V end lost 6 bases, the J end lost 0 bases, and 14 bases lay between the germline ends. CDR1 and CDR2 from the germline V gene are SNHLY and FYNNEI. CDR3 size: 15 residues. This chain's CDR3 is CASRVTGEANYGYTF. The DNA of the CDR3 is TGTGCCAGCAGGGTGACCGGGGAGGCTAACTATGGCTACACCTTC.

The rearrangement joins TRBV6-5 to TRBJ2-1, with TRBD1 matching 12 bases. Germline CDR1 is MNHEY and CDR2 is SVGAGI. Unmatched junction bases numbered 8, after V lost 6 bases and J lost 8 bases. This CDR3 has 15 amino acids. This chain's CDR3 is CASRARDRGRDEQFF. In DNA form, the CDR3 reads TGTGCCAGCAGGGCCCGGGACAGGGGGCGGGATGAGCAGTTCTTC.

This sequence joins TRBV6-5 and TRBJ2-1; 9 bases map to TRBD1. Germline V CDR1 and CDR2: MNHEY, SVGAGI. The CDR3 loop spans 14 amino acids. Trimming removed 5 bases from V and 7 bases from J; junction bases left unmatched: 6. The CDR3 sequence is CASSRGQGGNEQFF. The CDR3 bases are TGTGCCAGCAGTAGGGGACAGGGCGGAAATGAGCAGTTCTTC.

This clone was picked up a small number of times. The rearrangement joins TRBV30 to TRBJ1-1; D ambiguous. CDR3 length: 13 residues. CDR1 is GTSNPN, CDR2 SVGIG, per germline (reference sequence). V lost 1 base, J lost 1 base, and 7 bases lay in between. DNA for the CDR3: TGTGCCTGGAGTGAGACACCGAACACTGAAGCTTTCTTT. This translates into CAWSETPNTEAFF.

This clone occurred once. Here the CDR3 reads CASSLSPQDYGYTF. In DNA, the CDR3 is TGCGCCAGCAGCTTGAGTCCACAGGACTATGGCTACACCTTC. The chain uses TRBV5-1 and TRBJ1-2; the D gene is possibly TRBD1 (5 bases). This CDR3 has 14 amino acids. Germline values: CDR1 SGHRS, CDR2 YFSETQ. V lost 1 base and J lost 3, with 10 bases in between.

This clone is a singleton in its sample. The chain combines TRBV19 with TRBJ2-7; D might be TRBD2 (6 bases). CDR1 and CDR2 from the germline V gene are LNHDA and SQIVND (reference sequence). This CDR3 has 12 residues. The ends were cut back, 3 bases at V and 5 bases at J, with 8 bases in the middle. The CDR3 sequence: CASSIGEDEQYV. The CDR3 DNA reads as TGTGCCAGTAGTATTGGGGAGGACGAGCAGTACGTC.

The V call is TRBV5-1, the J call TRBJ1-6; D is perhaps TRBD1 (5 bases). The length of the CDR3 is 15 residues. The germline CDR1 and CDR2 sequences are SGHRS and YFSETQ. V was pared by 0 bases and J by 8 bases, with 12 bases between. The CDR3 nucleotides are TGCGCCAGCAGCTTGGCCGGGGAGGGGCATTCACCCCTCCACTTT. Its translation: CASSLAGEGHSPLHF.

This clone was recorded a few times. The chain recombines TRBV9 with TRBJ2-7, with 7 bases lining up with TRBD2. The CDR3 extends over 15 amino acids. CDR1 and CDR2 from the germline V gene are SGDLS and YYNGEE. V lost 0 bases and J lost 1; bases outside the gene matches: 4. In nucleotides, the CDR3 is TGTGCCAGCAGCGTAGCTTTCGGGGGGTCCTACGAGCAGTACTTC. It codes for CASSVAFGGSYEQYF.

The chain couples TRBV5-4 to TRBJ1-1; TRBD1 agrees at 8 bases. This CDR3 region has 13 residues. J lost 10 bases, V lost 4 bases, and 9 bases had no gene match. Germline assignment: CDR1 SGHNT and CDR2 YYREEE (reference sequence). The CDR3 DNA follows: TGTGCCAGCAGCGAGGACAGGGTGTCACTAGCTTTCTTT. It encodes CASSEDRVSLAFF. Looking up the rest from reference TRBV5-4 and TRBJ1-1 gives the full variable domain: ETGVTQSPTHLIKTRGQQVTLRCSSQSGHNTVSWYQQALGQGPQFIFQYYREEENGRGNFPPRFSGLQFPNYSSELNVNALELDDSALYLCASSEDRVSLAFFGQGTRLTVV.

Only one count was recorded for this clone. This rearrangement joins TRBV5-1 to TRBJ1-2, with TRBD1 as a possible D gene (5 bases). The germline V and J ends were trimmed by 0 bases and 0 bases, with 9 bases remaining between them. The CDR3 has 15 amino acids. CDR1 is SGHRS, CDR2 YFSETQ, per germline. The CDR3, as DNA: TGCGCCAGCAGCTTGGCCCCCAGGGCTAACTATGGCTACACCTTC. Translated, it gives CASSLAPRANYGYTF.

This chain uses TRBV4-2 with TRBJ1-3, with 9 bases matching TRBD1. The V segment lost 7 bases and the J segment 0 bases; nucleotides outside the gene matches: 4. CDR1 LGHNA and CDR2 YNFKEQ come from the germline V gene. This CDR3 is built from 15 residues. The CDR3 loop reads CASKGQGLSGNTIYF. Here the CDR3 DNA reads TGTGCCAGCAAGGGACAGGGCCTCTCTGGAAACACCATATATTTT.

This chain connects TRBV7-8 to TRBJ1-5; 7 positions match TRBD1. Germline V gene lookup returns CDR1 SGHVS and CDR2 FQNEAQ. V was pared by 5 bases and J by 5 bases, with 3 bases of the junction left unmatched. This CDR3 contains 13 residues. CDR3 sequence: CASSAQGHQPQHF. CDR3 coding DNA: TGTGCCAGCAGCGCACAGGGGCATCAGCCCCAGCATTTT.

This clone was picked up a small number of times. The genes are TRBV4-1 and TRBJ2-7; a weak D match, TRBD1 (7 bases). Per germline, CDR1 MGHRA and CDR2 YSYEKL. The CDR3 loop spans 13 amino acids. V dropped 1 base and J dropped 6 bases, with 10 bases sitting between them. The CDR3 coding sequence is TGCGCCAGCAGCCAAGGACAGGGAGGCGAGCAGTACGTC. This codes for CASSQGQGGEQYV.

CDR3 nucleotides: TGTGCCAGCAGCTTCTCATCCGGGACAGGGGGACCCACAGATACGCAGTATTTT. It encodes CASSFSSGTGGPTDTQYF. The chain uses TRBV9 and TRBJ2-3; 11 nucleotides agree with TRBD1. With V trimmed by 4 bases and J by 2 bases, 12 bases remained unmatched. This CDR3 contains 18 residues. Germline V gene lookup returns CDR1 SGDLS and CDR2 YYNGEE.

The V and J genes are TRBV9 and TRBJ2-3, with 8 positions matching TRBD2. CDR3 length equals 15 residues. V lost 2 bases, J lost 3 bases, and 5 bases stayed unmatched. CDR1 SGDLS and CDR2 YYNGEE come from the germline V gene. For the CDR3, the DNA is TGTGCCAGCAGCGTTAGCGGGGTCGGGACAGATACGCAGTATTTT. Amino acid sequence: CASSVSGVGTDTQYF.

The chain couples TRBV7-2 to TRBJ2-3; 8 bases are a match to TRBD2. Germline V gene data show CDR1 as SGHTA and CDR2 as FQGNSA. Unmatched junction bases numbered 7, after V lost 2 bases and J lost 6 bases. CDR3 length: 15 residues. Here the CDR3 reads CASSLSAGGTDTQYF. In DNA form, the CDR3 reads TGTGCCAGCAGCTTATCTGCGGGGGGAACCGATACGCAGTATTTT.

CDR3 region: CASTRPVGGGYTF. CDR3 sequence (DNA): TGTGCCAGCACCCGACCTGTAGGAGGCGGCTACACCTTC. This sequence joins TRBV28 and TRBJ1-2; no definite D call. Germline V gene sequence: CDR1 MDHEN, CDR2 SYDVKM. This CDR3 has 13 amino acids. Trimming left V 7 bases short and J 8 bases short, with 17 bases between.